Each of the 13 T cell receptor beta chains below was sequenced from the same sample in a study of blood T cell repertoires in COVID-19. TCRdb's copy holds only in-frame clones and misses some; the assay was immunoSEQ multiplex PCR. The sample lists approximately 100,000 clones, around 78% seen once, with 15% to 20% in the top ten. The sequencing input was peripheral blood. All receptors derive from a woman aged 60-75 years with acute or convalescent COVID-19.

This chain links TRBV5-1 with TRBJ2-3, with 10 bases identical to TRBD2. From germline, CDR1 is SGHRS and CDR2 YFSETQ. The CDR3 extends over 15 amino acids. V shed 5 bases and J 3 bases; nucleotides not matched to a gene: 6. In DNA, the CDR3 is TGCGCCAGCAGGGCCGGGACTAGCGAGACAGATACGCAGTATTTT. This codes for CASRAGTSETDTQYF.

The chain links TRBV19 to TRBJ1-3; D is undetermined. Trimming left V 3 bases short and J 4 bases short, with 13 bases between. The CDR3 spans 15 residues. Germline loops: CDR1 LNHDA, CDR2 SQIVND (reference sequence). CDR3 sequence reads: CASSIGIAGGNTIYF. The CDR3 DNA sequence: TGTGCCAGTAGTATCGGTATCGCGGGCGGAAACACCATATATTTT. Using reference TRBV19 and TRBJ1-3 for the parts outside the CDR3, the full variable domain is DGGITQSPKYLFRKEGQNVTLSCEQNLNHDAMYWYRQDPGQGLRLIYYSQIVNDFQKGDIAEGYSVSREKKESFPLTVTSAQKNPTAFYLCASSIGIAGGNTIYFGEGSWLTVV.

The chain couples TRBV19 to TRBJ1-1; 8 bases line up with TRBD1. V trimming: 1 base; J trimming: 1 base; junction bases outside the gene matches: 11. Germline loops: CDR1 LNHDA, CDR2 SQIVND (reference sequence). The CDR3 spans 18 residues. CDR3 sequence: CASSIGGTGGNPNTEAFF. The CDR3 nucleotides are TGTGCCAGTAGTATAGGGGGGACAGGAGGGAATCCGAACACTGAAGCTTTCTTT.

Here the CDR3 DNA reads TGCGCCAGCGGAAAGACAGGGGAGGCACATAATTCACCCCTCCACTTT. Amino acids: CASGKTGEAHNSPLHF. The V gene is TRBV5-1, the J gene TRBJ1-6, with 8 bases fitting TRBD1. The CDR3 contains 16 residues. Trimming took 7 bases from V and 5 from J; bases not matched to a gene: 11. Germline lookup yields CDR1 SGHRS and CDR2 YFSETQ.

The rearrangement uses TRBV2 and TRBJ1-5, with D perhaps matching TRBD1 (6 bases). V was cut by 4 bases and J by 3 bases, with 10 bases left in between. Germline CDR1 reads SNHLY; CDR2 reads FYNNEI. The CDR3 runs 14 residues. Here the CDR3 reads CASSGGQPNQPQHF. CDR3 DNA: TGTGCCAGCAGTGGTGGACAGCCCAATCAGCCCCAGCATTTT.

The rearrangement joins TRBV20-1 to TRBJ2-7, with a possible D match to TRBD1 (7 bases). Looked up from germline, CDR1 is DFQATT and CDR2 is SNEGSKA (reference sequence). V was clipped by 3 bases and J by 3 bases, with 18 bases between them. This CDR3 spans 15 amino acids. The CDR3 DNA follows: TGCAGTGCTAGTAAATACAGGGGAGGATACTACGAGCAGTACTTC. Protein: CSASKYRGGYYEQYF.

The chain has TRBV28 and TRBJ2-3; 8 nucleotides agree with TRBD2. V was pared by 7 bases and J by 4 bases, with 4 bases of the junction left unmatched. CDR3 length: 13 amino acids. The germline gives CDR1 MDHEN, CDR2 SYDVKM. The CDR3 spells CASITAGADTQYF. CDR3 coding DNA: TGTGCCAGCATCACAGCGGGAGCAGATACGCAGTATTTT.

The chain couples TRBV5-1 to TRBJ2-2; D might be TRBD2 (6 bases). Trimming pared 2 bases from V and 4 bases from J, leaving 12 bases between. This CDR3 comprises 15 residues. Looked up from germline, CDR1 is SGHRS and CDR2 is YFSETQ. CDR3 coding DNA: TGCGCCAGCAGCTTCGTTAGCGGAACCACCGGGGAGCTGTTTTTT. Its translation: CASSFVSGTTGELFF.

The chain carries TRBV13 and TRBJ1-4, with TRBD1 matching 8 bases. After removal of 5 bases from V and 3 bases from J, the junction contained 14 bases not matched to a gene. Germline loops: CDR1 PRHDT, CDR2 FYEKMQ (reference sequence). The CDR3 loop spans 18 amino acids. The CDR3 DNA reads TGTGCCAGCAGCCACCCCGGGACAGGAGGGTGGGCTAATGAAAAACTGTTTTTT. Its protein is CASSHPGTGGWANEKLFF.

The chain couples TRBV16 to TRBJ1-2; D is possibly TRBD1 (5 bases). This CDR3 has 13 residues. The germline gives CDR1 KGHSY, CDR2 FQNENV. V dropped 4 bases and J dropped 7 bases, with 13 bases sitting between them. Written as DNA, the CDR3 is TGTGCCAGCAGCCTTCTCAGGGAGGGTGGCTACACCTTC. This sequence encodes CASSLLREGGYTF. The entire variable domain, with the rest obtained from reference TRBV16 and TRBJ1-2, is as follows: GEEVAQTPKHLVRGEGQKAKLYCAPIKGHSYVFWYQQVLKNEFKFLISFQNENVFDETGMPKERFSAKCLPNSPCSLEIQATKLEDSAVYFCASSLLREGGYTFGSGTRLTVV.

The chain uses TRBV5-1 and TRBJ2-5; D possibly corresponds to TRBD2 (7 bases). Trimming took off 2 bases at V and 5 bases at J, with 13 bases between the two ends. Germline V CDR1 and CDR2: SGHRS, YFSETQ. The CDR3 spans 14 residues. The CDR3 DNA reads TGCGCCAGCAGCTTCCCGGGGGGCAGGGAGACCCAGTACTTC. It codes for CASSFPGGRETQYF.

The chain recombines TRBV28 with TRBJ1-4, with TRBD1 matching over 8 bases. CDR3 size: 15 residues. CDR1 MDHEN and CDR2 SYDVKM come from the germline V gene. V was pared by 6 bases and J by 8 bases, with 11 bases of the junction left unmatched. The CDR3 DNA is TGTGCCAGCAGGACCAACAGGGGGTCGAGGGAAAAACTGTTTTTT. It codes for CASRTNRGSREKLFF.

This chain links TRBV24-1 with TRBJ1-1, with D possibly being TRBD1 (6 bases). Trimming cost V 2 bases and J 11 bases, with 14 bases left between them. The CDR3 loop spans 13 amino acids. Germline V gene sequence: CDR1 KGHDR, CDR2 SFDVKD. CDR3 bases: TGTGCCACCAGTGATTCCAAGCAGGGGTATGCTTTCTTT. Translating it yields CATSDSKQGYAFF.